The 21 T cell receptor beta chains given below trace back to one sample, sequenced in a study of T cell responses to AZD1222 COVID-19 vaccine (dated by TCRdb to the early 2020s). Library construction relied on the immunoSEQ multiplex PCR assay. In its TCRdb copy, this immuneACCESS table keeps in-frame sequences only and misses some clones. Where compared with another copy, unresolved V genes explain less than half of these, and the others have no known cause. The sample records approximately 130,000 clones, about 89% of which are singletons. The top ten constitute 5% to 5.5% of the sample. This specimen's time point label, interpreted: baseline before first vaccination. Sequencing used peripheral blood, obtained on day 0 of AZD1222 vaccination. The receptors here all came from an adult in good health.

The chain links TRBV7-3 to TRBJ2-2, with 8 bases identical to TRBD1. J lost 6 bases, V lost 5 bases, and 5 bases had no gene match. The CDR3 runs 14 residues. CDR1 SGHTA and CDR2 FQGTGA come from the germline V gene. The CDR3 sequence is CASSGDRGAGELFF. CDR3 sequence (DNA): TGTGCCAGCAGCGGCGACAGGGGCGCCGGGGAGCTGTTTTTT.

Note on this clone: This CDR3 is also generated by other DNA sequences in the sample. The CDR3 DNA is TGTGCCAGCAGCTTGGCCGATACTGAAGCTTTCTTT. It codes for CASSLADTEAFF. This chain uses TRBV5-6 with TRBJ1-1; D is unresolved. This CDR3 has 12 amino acids. Germline V gene lookup returns CDR1 SGHDT and CDR2 YYEEEE. V lost 0 bases, J lost 5 bases, and 5 bases lay in between.

There are a few counts of this clone. V is TRBV19 and J is TRBJ1-2; TRBD1 agrees at 8 bases. The CDR3 length is 14 residues. Germline V gene data show CDR1 as LNHDA and CDR2 as SQIVND (reference sequence). V shed 6 bases, J shed 6 bases, and the junction held 9 bases outside the gene matches. The DNA for the CDR3 is TGTGCCAGTAGGGCGACAGGGGCTGATCATGGCTACACCTTC. It encodes CASRATGADHGYTF.

Points on this clone: The junction departs from the called germline gene at one end, perhaps through a read error. The J gene is TRBJ2-1, the V gene TRBV7-7; possible D gene TRBD1, 5 bases. This CDR3 is 13 amino acids long. Germline CDR1 SSHAT, CDR2 FNYEAQ (reference sequence). This CDR3 reads CASSFTQDNEQFF. As DNA, the CDR3 is TGTGCTAGCAGCTTTACACAGGACAATGAGCAGTTCTTC.

J is TRBJ1-2 and V is TRBV5-1, with D unclear. The V gene lost 0 bases and the J gene lost 7 bases, with 10 bases spanning the gap. The CDR3 has 13 residues. Per germline, CDR1 SGHRS and CDR2 YFSETQ. The DNA for the CDR3 is TGCGCCAGCAGCTTGGACGGCTTCGGTGGCTACACCTTC. Its protein product is CASSLDGFGGYTF.

This sequence joins TRBV5-6 and TRBJ1-6; TRBD1 agrees at 7 bases. CDR1 is SGHDT and CDR2 is YYEEEE in the germline V gene. This CDR3 comprises 14 residues. Trimming removed 2 bases from V and 7 bases from J; junction bases left unmatched: 3. DNA of the CDR3: TGTGCCAGCAGCTTAGAGGGGGCAAATTCACCCCTCCACTTT. Translated, it gives CASSLEGANSPLHF.

This CDR3 is CASSYLNRGSYEQYF. CDR3 nucleotide sequence: TGTGCCAGCAGTTACTTAAACAGGGGTTCCTACGAGCAGTACTTC. This chain uses TRBV6-5 with TRBJ2-7; 7 nucleotides match TRBD1. The CDR3 covers 15 residues. Trimming took 1 base from V and 1 from J; bases not matched to a gene: 4. Germline CDR1 reads MNHEY; CDR2 reads SVGAGI.

The gene calls are TRBV7-8 and TRBJ1-1; maybe TRBD1 (6 bases). This CDR3 region has 16 residues. Germline CDR1 is SGHVS and CDR2 is FQNEAQ. Trimming left V 1 base short and J 0 bases short, with 12 bases between. CDR3 protein: CASSLGGAGVNTEAFF. The CDR3 coding sequence is TGTGCCAGCAGCTTAGGGGGGGCGGGCGTGAACACTGAAGCTTTCTTT. Filled out from reference TRBV7-8 and TRBJ1-1, the complete variable domain reads GAGVSQSPRYKVAKRGQDVALRCDPISGHVSLFWYQQALGQGPEFLTYFQNEAQLDKSGLPSDRFFAERPEGSVSTLKIQRTQQEDSAVYLCASSLGGAGVNTEAFFGQGTRLTVV.

The chain combines TRBV6-5 with TRBJ1-4, with D possibly TRBD1 on 5 matching bases. V shed 8 bases and J shed 7 bases, with 20 bases lying between them. Germline V gene lookup returns CDR1 MNHEY and CDR2 SVGAGI. The CDR3 runs to 15 residues. The DNA for the CDR3 is TGTGCCAGCTCTGAACGAGGGGCAGGGAGTGAAAAACTGTTTTTT. It codes for CASSERGAGSEKLFF.

This chain joins TRBV18 and TRBJ2-7; TRBD1 agrees at 9 bases. CDR1 is KGHSH and CDR2 is LQKENI in the germline V gene. The CDR3 covers 15 residues. V was pared by 6 bases and J by 3 bases, with 9 bases of the junction left unmatched. CDR3 region: CASSLGQGTYYEQYF. For the CDR3, the DNA is TGTGCCAGCTCGCTAGGACAGGGGACCTACTACGAGCAGTACTTC.

The chain combines TRBV2 with TRBJ1-5, with 8 bases fitting TRBD1. V gave up 5 bases and J gave up 6 bases; unmatched junction bases: 3. Germline V lookup: CDR1 SNHLY, CDR2 FYNNEI. This CDR3 region has 13 residues. The chain's CDR3 is CASSSQGGQPQHF. Here the CDR3 DNA reads TGTGCCAGCAGTTCACAGGGGGGTCAGCCCCAGCATTTT.

The CDR3 DNA reads TGTGCCAGCAGCGTACGACAGGGGGTGGGGGAGCAGTACTTC. Protein: CASSVRQGVGEQYF. The chain uses TRBV5-7 and TRBJ2-7; 9 bases agree with TRBD1. TRBV5-7 is an ORF; its function is uncertain. V dropped 4 bases and J dropped 7; count of bases not matched to a gene: 9. There are 14 residues in the CDR3.

The rearrangement joins TRBV7-2 to TRBJ1-1, with a weak D call TRBD1 (6 bases). Germline CDR1 reads SGHTA; CDR2 reads FQGNSA. The V gene lost 4 bases and the J gene lost 10 bases, with 16 bases spanning the gap. The CDR3 has 13 amino acids. CDR3: CASSSWDTNVAFF. The CDR3 region has the DNA TGTGCCAGCAGCTCTTGGGACACTAACGTAGCTTTCTTT.

This chain links TRBV7-3 with TRBJ1-6; D is possibly TRBD1 (6 bases). The germline gives CDR1 SGHTA, CDR2 FQGTGA. The CDR3 is made up of 13 amino acids. The V end lost 5 bases, the J end lost 7 bases, and 9 bases lay between the germline ends. The chain's CDR3 is CASSPDRNSPLHF. The CDR3 DNA is TGTGCCAGCAGCCCCGACAGGAATTCACCCCTCCACTTT.

The rearrangement links TRBV24-1 to TRBJ2-7, with 9 bases that match TRBD1. The germline CDR1 and CDR2 sequences are KGHDR and SFDVKD. V dropped 3 bases and J dropped 2; count of bases not matched to a gene: 7. This CDR3 spans 16 amino acids. For the CDR3, the DNA is TGTGCCACCAGTGATCCTGCAGGGACAGGGACCTACGAGCAGTACTTC. Its protein is CATSDPAGTGTYEQYF.

The chain has TRBV7-8 and TRBJ2-7, with 7 bases matching TRBD1. Germline lookup yields CDR1 SGHVS and CDR2 FQNEAQ. Germline trimming cut 5 bases from V and 3 bases from J; bases unmatched to any gene: 10. This CDR3 contains 15 residues. CDR3 sequence (DNA): TGTGCCAGCAGCGTCCAGGGACAGAGGGTCTACGAGCAGTACTTC. It codes for CASSVQGQRVYEQYF.

The CDR3 region has the DNA TGTGCCAGCAGCTCTGGGGGACAAGCTAACCACACCTTC. Protein sequence: CASSSGGQANHTF. This chain links TRBV7-9 with TRBJ1-2, with D possibly being TRBD1 (6 bases). This CDR3 comprises 13 residues. Per the germline V gene, CDR1 is SEHNR and CDR2 is FQNEAQ (reference sequence). Trimming removed 4 bases from V and 12 bases from J, with 18 bases in between. Variable domain in full (rest from reference TRBV7-9 and TRBJ1-2): DTGVSQNPRHKITKRGQNVTFRCDPISEHNRLYWYRQTLGQGPEFLTYFQNEAQLEKSRLLSDRFSAERPKGSFSTLEIQRTEQGDSAMYLCASSSGGQANHTFGSGTRLTVV.

The chain uses TRBV7-6 and TRBJ1-6; D is undetermined. V was trimmed by 3 bases and J by 9 bases, leaving 6 bases between them. Germline CDR1 is SGHVS and CDR2 is FNYEAQ. The CDR3 extends over 12 amino acids. This chain's CDR3 is CASSFPTSPLHF. The CDR3 nucleotides read TGTGCCAGCAGCTTCCCCACTTCACCCCTCCACTTT.

This chain connects TRBV29-1 to TRBJ2-5; D possibly corresponds to TRBD1 (6 bases). Trimming removed 4 bases at V and 7 bases at J, with 19 bases between. The CDR3 runs 14 residues. CDR1 and CDR2 from the germline V gene are SQVTM and ANQGSEA. In DNA, the CDR3 is TGCAGCGTTGTCTTGGACAGCCGAAGATGGACCCAGTACTTC. Its translation: CSVVLDSRRWTQYF.

The chain links TRBV24-1 to TRBJ1-5; perhaps TRBD1 as D (5 bases). V was cut by 3 bases and J by 2 bases, with 16 bases left in between. The CDR3 contains 17 residues. The germline gives CDR1 KGHDR, CDR2 SFDVKD. The CDR3 loop is CATSDPSAGGGNQPQHF. The CDR3, as DNA: TGTGCCACCAGTGATCCGTCTGCGGGGGGTGGCAATCAGCCCCAGCATTTT.

Written as DNA, the CDR3 is TGTGCCAGCAGCCCCCTCGTTGGTAGCGGGAGTGGGAATGAGCAGTTCTTC. Protein sequence: CASSPLVGSGSGNEQFF. This chain uses TRBV4-2 with TRBJ2-1; 9 bases fit TRBD2. Germline lookup yields CDR1 LGHNA and CDR2 YNFKEQ. V lost 4 bases to trimming and J lost 7 bases; unmatched junction nucleotides: 14. The CDR3 is made up of 17 amino acids.